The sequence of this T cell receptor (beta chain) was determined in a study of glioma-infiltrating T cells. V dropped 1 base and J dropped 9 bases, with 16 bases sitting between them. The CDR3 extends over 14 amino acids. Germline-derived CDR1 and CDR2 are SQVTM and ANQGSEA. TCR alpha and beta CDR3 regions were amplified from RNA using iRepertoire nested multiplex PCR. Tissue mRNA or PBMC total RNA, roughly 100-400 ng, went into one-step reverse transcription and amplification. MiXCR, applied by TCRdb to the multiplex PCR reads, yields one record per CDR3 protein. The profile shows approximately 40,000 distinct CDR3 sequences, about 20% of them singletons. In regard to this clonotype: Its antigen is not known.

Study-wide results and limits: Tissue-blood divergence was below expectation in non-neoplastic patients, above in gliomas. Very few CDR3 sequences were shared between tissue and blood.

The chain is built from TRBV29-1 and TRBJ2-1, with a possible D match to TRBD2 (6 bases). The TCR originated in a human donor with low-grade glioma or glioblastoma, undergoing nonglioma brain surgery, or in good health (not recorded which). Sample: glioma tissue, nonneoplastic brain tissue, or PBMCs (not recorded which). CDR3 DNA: TGCAGCGTTGAAGTGAGCCGGGAGAACAGTGAGCAGTTCTTC. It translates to CSVEVSRENSEQFF.